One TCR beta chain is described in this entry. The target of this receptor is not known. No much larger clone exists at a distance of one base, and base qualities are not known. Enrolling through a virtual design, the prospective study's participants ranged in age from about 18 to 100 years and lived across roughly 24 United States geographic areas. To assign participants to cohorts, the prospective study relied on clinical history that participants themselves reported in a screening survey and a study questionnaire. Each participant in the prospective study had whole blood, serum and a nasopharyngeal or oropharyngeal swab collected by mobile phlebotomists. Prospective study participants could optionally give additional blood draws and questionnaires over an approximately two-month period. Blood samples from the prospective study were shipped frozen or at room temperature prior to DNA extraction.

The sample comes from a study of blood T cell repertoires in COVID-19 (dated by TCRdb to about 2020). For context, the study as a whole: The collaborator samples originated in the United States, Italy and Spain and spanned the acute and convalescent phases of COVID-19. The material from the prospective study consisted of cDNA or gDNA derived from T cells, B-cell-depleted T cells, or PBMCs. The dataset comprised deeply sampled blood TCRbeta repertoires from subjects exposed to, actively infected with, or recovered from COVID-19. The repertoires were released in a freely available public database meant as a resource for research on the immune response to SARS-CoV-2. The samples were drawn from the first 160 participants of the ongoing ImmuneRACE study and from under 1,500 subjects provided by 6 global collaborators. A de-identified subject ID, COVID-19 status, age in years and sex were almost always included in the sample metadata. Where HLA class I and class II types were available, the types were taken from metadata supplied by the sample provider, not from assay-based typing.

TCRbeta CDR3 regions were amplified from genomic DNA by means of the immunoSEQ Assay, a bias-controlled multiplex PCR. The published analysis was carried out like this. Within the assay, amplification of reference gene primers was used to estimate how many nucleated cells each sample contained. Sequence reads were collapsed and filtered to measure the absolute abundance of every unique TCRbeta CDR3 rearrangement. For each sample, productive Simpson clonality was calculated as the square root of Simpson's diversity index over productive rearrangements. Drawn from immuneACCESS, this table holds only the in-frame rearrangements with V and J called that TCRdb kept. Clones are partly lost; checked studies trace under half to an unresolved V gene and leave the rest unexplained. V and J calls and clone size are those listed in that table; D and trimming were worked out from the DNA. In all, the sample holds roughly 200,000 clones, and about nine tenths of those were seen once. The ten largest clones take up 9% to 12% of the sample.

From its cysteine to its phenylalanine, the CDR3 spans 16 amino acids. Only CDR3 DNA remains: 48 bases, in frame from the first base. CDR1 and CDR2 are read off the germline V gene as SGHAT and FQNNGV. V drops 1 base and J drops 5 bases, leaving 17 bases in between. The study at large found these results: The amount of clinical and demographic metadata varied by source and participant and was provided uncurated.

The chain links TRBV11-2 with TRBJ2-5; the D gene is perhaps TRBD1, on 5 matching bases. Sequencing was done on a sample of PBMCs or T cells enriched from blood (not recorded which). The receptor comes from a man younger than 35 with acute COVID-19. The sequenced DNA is TGTGCCAGCAGCTTAGGCAATCCAGGGATTCTTGAGACCCAGTACTTC. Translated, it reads CASSLGNPGILETQYF. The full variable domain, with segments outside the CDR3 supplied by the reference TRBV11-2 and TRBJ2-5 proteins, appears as EAGVAQSPRYKIIEKRQSVAFWCNPISGHATLYWYQQILGQGPKLLIQFQNNGVVDDSQLPKDRFSAERLKGVDSTLKIQPAKLEDSAVYLCASSLGNPGILETQYFGPGTRLLVL.